This is a list of T cell receptor beta chains from one sample in a study of shared clonotypes between healthy human individuals. Clones were read by immunoSEQ multiplex PCR, and TCRdb kept only the in-frame ones, dropping some. The sample has approximately 600,000 clones; roughly 95% are singletons. The specimen was naive CD8+ T cells sorted from blood. These receptors were taken from a woman aged 25 to 39 in good health. Both conserved end residues are part of each CDR3. The D gene is left open where the match is weak. Only some rows state a clone size, as once, few, many or a class for expanded clones.

clone_size j_call v_call d_call cdr3_nt cdr3_aa
once TRBJ2-7 TRBV7-8 TRBD2 TGTGCCAGCAGCTTCCTAGCGGGAGGTGGGGACGAGCAGTACTTC CASSFLAGGGDEQYF
. TRBJ1-5 TRBV5-1 . TGCGCCAGCAGCTTGGAGGGGGGACTCATTGAGCCCCAGCATTTT CASSLEGGLIEPQHF
once TRBJ2-7 TRBV28 TRBD2 TGTGCCAGCAGTTTTTTAGGACTAGCGCACGAGCAGTACTTC CASSFLGLAHEQYF
. TRBJ2-7 TRBV27 TRBD1 TGTGCCAGCAGTTTATCGGACAGGGGGCCCTACGAGCAGTACTTC CASSLSDRGPYEQYF
. TRBJ1-2 TRBV5-1 . TGCGCCAGCAGCTTGGGCGGCAGGGATGGTGGCTATGGCTACACCTTC CASSLGGRDGGYGYTF
. TRBJ2-1 TRBV4-1 TRBD1 TGCGCCAGCAGCCAAGTTTCCCGGGACAGGGAAAACAATGAGCAGTTCTTC CASSQVSRDRENNEQFF
. TRBJ2-7 TRBV5-6 . TGTGCCAGCAGAGACGTGGGGGACTACGAGCAGTACTTC CASRDVGDYEQYF
. TRBJ2-1 TRBV7-8 TRBD1 TGTGCCAGCAGCTTAGGGCGGGACAGGGTAATGGAGCAGTTCTTC CASSLGRDRVMEQFF
. TRBJ2-7 TRBV11-1 . TGTGCCAGCAGTTACCACGGACAGTCCTACGAGCAGTACTTC CASSYHGQSYEQYF
once TRBJ1-1 TRBV6-5 . TGTGCCAGCACCTACAGGGAAAACACTGAAGCTTTCTTT CASTYRENTEAFF
. TRBJ2-7 TRBV15 . TGTGCCACCAGCGTCACAGGGAACGAGCAGTACTTC CATSVTGNEQYF
. TRBJ2-7 TRBV9 TRBD2 TGTGCCAGCAGCTCCTGGGGGGGGAGCGGATACGAGCAGTACTTC CASSSWGGSGYEQYF
. TRBJ2-7 TRBV29-1 . TGCAGCGTTGAGAACAGCTACGAGCAGTACTTC CSVENSYEQYF
. TRBJ2-1 TRBV7-9 . TGTGCCAGCAGCACTACGGTTTCTAGCCGGATCAATGAGCAGTTCTTC CASSTTVSSRINEQFF
. TRBJ2-1 TRBV27 TRBD2 TGTGCCAGCGGTAGCGGGAGGGCCTGGATCAATGAGCAGTTCTTC CASGSGRAWINEQFF
. TRBJ2-7 TRBV5-1 . TGCGCCAAGCACCGTACTAGCTCCTACGAGCAGTACTTC CAKHRTSSYEQYF
. TRBJ1-2 TRBV19 . TGTGCCAGTAGCCCTTCTCGGGGCTCCTATGGCTACACCTTC CASSPSRGSYGYTF
. TRBJ2-3 TRBV19 . TGTGCCAGTAAAGGGCTAGTACGGGGCGCATGGAGAGATACGCAGTATTTT CASKGLVRGAWRDTQYF
. TRBJ1-2 TRBV5-6 . TGTGCCAGCAGCTCGGGGTCGGTTTTCGTCTATGGCTACACCTTC CASSSGSVFVYGYTF
. TRBJ2-5 TRBV5-8 . TGTGCCAGCAGCTTGGAGCAGGGGCCAGGGACCCAGTACTTC CASSLEQGPGTQYF
. TRBJ1-4 TRBV13 . TGTGCCAGCAGCTCAACTAGGAATGGGGAGAATGAAAAACTGTTTTTT CASSSTRNGENEKLFF
. TRBJ2-7 TRBV13 TRBD2 TGTGCCAGCAGGCGCGGGAGGGAGGGCCTAAGGGAGCAGTACTTC CASRRGREGLREQYF
. TRBJ1-5 TRBV27 . TGTGCCAGCAGTACTACAGGTAGCAATCAGCCCCAGCATTTT CASSTTGSNQPQHF
once TRBJ2-1 TRBV13 . TGTGCCAGCAGCTCCCCCAGGGGGGCCTATAGTGAGCAGTTCTTC CASSSPRGAYSEQFF
. TRBJ1-1 TRBV5-4 . TGTGCCAGCAGCTTGGATAGCTCTTTGAACACTGAAGCTTTCTTT CASSLDSSLNTEAFF
. TRBJ2-3 TRBV27 TRBD2 TGTGCCAGCAGTCAACCTAGCGGTACGCAGTATTTT CASSQPSGTQYF
. TRBJ1-1 TRBV21-1 . TGTGCCAGCAGCAAAGTTAGGACCTTCCCGAATACTGAAGCTTTCTTT CASSKVRTFPNTEAFF
. TRBJ2-7 TRBV5-5 . TGTGCCAGCAGCTTGAAGGAGGGGAGGAGGTACGAGCAGTACTTC CASSLKEGRRYEQYF